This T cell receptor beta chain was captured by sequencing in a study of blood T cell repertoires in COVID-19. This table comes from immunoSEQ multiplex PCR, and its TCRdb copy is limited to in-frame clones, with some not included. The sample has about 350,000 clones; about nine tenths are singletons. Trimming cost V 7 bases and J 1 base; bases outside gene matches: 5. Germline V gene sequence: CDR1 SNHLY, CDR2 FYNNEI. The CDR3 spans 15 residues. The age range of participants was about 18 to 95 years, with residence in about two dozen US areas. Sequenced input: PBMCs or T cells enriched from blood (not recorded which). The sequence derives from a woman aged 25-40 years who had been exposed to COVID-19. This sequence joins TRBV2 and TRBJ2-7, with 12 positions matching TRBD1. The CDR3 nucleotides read TGTGCCAGCACCAGGGACAGGGGGCGTTCCTACGAGCAGTACTTC. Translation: CASTRDRGRSYEQYF.